A selection of T cell receptor beta chains follows, all from one sample in a study of blood T cell repertoires in COVID-19. The data were produced by immunoSEQ multiplex PCR, yet TCRdb's version contains in-frame clones alone and is incomplete. The sample contains 97,000 or so clones, 78% of which appear only once. Sample: peripheral blood. These receptors originate from a man aged 55 to 70 with active or convalescent COVID-19. CDR3s include the opening cysteine and the closing phenylalanine or tryptophan. Each record gives: J gene, V gene, D gene, clone size, CDR3 protein, CDR3 DNA. A D gene is named only where the DNA matches it firmly. Rows give clone size only sometimes, using once, few, many, or a class for an expanded clone.

TRBJ2-2 | TRBV3-1/TRBV3-2 | . | once | CASSQMVGTGELFF | TGTGCCAGCAGCCAGATGGTCGGCACCGGGGAGCTGTTTTTT
TRBJ1-6 | TRBV19 | TRBD1 | . | CASSIGQGQSPLHF | TGTGCCAGTAGTATCGGGCAGGGACAGTCACCCCTCCACTTT
TRBJ2-3 | TRBV4-1 | TRBD2 | . | CASSQTSSGRRTDTQYF | TGCGCCAGCAGCCAGACGTCTAGCGGGAGGAGGACAGATACGCAGTATTTT
TRBJ1-1 | TRBV18 | . | . | CASSQEQGLEAFF | TGTGCCAGCTCACAAGAACAGGGCCTTGAAGCTTTCTTT
TRBJ2-5 | TRBV12-3/TRBV12-4 | . | . | CASRKVAPETQYF | TGTGCCAGCAGAAAGGTAGCTCCGGAGACCCAGTACTTC
TRBJ1-5 | TRBV30 | . | . | CAWSVQGRQPQHF | TGTGCCTGGAGTGTACAGGGTCGTCAGCCCCAGCATTTT
TRBJ1-1 | TRBV2 | . | . | CASSGGADTEAFF | TGTGCCAGCAGTGGGGGCGCGGACACTGAAGCTTTCTTT
TRBJ2-2 | TRBV4-1 | TRBD1 | . | CASSQGDRGNTGELFF | TGCGCCAGCAGCCAGGGGGACAGGGGAAACACCGGGGAGCTGTTTTTT
TRBJ2-3 | TRBV27 | . | once | CASSFWARSTDTQYF | TGTGCCAGCAGTTTTTGGGCCAGGAGCACAGATACGCAGTATTTT
TRBJ1-1 | TRBV10-1 | TRBD1 | few | CASSESRGLNTEAFF | TGCGCCAGCAGTGAGTCGAGGGGGCTAAACACTGAAGCTTTCTTT
TRBJ2-7 | TRBV19 | TRBD1 | . | CASGQGKYEQYF | TGTGCCAGCGGACAGGGAAAATACGAGCAGTACTTC
TRBJ1-4 | TRBV18 | . | . | CASSLRESGTNEKLFF | TGTGCCAGCTCACTTCGGGAGTCCGGGACTAATGAAAAACTGTTTTTT
TRBJ1-2 | TRBV20-1 | . | . | CSARLVYGYTF | TGCAGTGCTAGACTTGTCTATGGCTACACCTTC
TRBJ2-5 | TRBV11-2 | TRBD2 | . | CASSFWTSGRGETQYF | TGTGCCAGCAGCTTCTGGACTAGCGGGAGAGGGGAGACCCAGTACTTC
TRBJ1-2 | TRBV28 | TRBD1 | . | CASRPDRAIRLRYGYTF | TGTGCCAGCAGACCCGACAGGGCAATCAGACTTAGGTATGGCTACACCTTC
TRBJ1-2 | TRBV4-1 | . | . | CASSPHGRHDYGYTF | TGCGCCAGCAGCCCACATGGCAGGCATGACTATGGCTACACCTTC
TRBJ2-3 | TRBV27 | . | medium-sized | CASSLGAVHTDTQYF | TGTGCCAGCAGTTTAGGGGCAGTCCACACAGATACGCAGTATTTT
TRBJ2-3 | TRBV18 | . | . | CASSRGQIRADTQYF | TGTGCCAGCTCACGGGGACAAATTCGGGCAGATACGCAGTATTTT
TRBJ2-5 | TRBV5-1 | TRBD2 | . | CASSSSGRAGETQYF | TGCGCCAGCAGCTCGAGCGGGAGGGCCGGAGAGACCCAGTACTTC
TRBJ2-7 | TRBV4-1 | . | . | CASSQETGRYEQYF | TGCGCCAGCAGCCAAGAGACAGGGAGGTACGAGCAGTACTTC
TRBJ1-6 | TRBV6-5 | TRBD1 | . | CASRKTGPLHF | TGTGCCAGCAGGAAGACAGGGCCCCTCCACTTT
TRBJ2-1 | TRBV7-2 | TRBD2 | once | CASSFSGSSYNEQFF | TGTGCCAGCAGCTTTAGCGGGAGCTCCTACAATGAGCAGTTCTTC
TRBJ1-2 | TRBV10-2 | . | . | CASSEGSPGGYTF | TGCGCCAGCAGTGAAGGGAGCCCAGGTGGCTACACCTTC
TRBJ2-3 | TRBV4-1 | TRBD2 | . | CASSQETSASTDTQYF | TGCGCCAGCAGCCAAGAGACTAGCGCTAGCACAGATACGCAGTATTTT
TRBJ2-5 | TRBV12-3/TRBV12-4 | . | . | CASSFSSRLSQYF | TGTGCCAGCAGTTTCTCCTCCAGGTTGTCCCAGTACTTC
TRBJ2-1 | TRBV7-6 | TRBD2 | . | CASSLAPSGSYEQFF | TGTGCCAGCAGCTTAGCTCCTAGCGGGAGCTATGAGCAGTTCTTC
TRBJ1-2 | TRBV7-2 | . | . | CASSLVDSLRLYGYTF | TGTGCCAGCAGCTTAGTCGACAGCCTTCGGCTCTATGGCTACACCTTC
TRBJ2-7 | TRBV5-1 | . | . | CASSLDAGAYEQYF | TGCGCCAGCAGCTTGGATGCAGGGGCCTACGAGCAGTACTTC
TRBJ1-2 | TRBV7-9 | . | . | CASSPRGAYGYTF | TGTGCCAGCAGCCCCAGGGGCGCGTATGGCTACACCTTC
TRBJ1-4 | TRBV6-1 | TRBD1 | . | CAGSDPGQGLSNEKLFF | TGTGCCGGCAGTGACCCTGGACAGGGGCTTTCTAATGAAAAACTGTTTTTT
TRBJ2-7 | TRBV24-1 | . | few | CATSGGGYEQYF | TGTGCCACCAGTGGGGGCGGATACGAGCAGTACTTC
TRBJ1-1 | TRBV9 | . | . | CASSPLREGRAFF | TGTGCCAGCAGCCCTCTGCGTGAGGGGAGGGCTTTCTTT
TRBJ2-1 | TRBV28 | TRBD2 | . | CASSLTSNRNEQFF | TGTGCCAGCAGTTTGACTAGCAATAGGAATGAGCAGTTCTTC
TRBJ2-1 | TRBV27 | TRBD2 | . | CASSLFAGGAAYNEQFF | TGTGCCAGCAGTTTATTTGCGGGGGGGGCAGCTTACAATGAGCAGTTCTTC
TRBJ2-1 | TRBV6-2/TRBV6-3 | TRBD2 | . | CASSYLAGDQRNEQFF | TGTGCCAGCAGTTACTTGGCGGGAGATCAGCGCAATGAGCAGTTCTTC